The rows below give T cell receptor beta chains drawn from one sample of a study of cytomegalovirus exposure and HLA in healthy donors. Sequencing used immunoSEQ multiplex PCR; TCRdb keeps in-frame clones, though not all of them. Among tens of thousands of clones listed, about 85% were seen once. Sequences were obtained from PBMCs. These receptors came from a girl aged 2 to 10 in good health and CMV-seropositive. The CDR3 runs from the conserved cysteine through the conserved F or W. D genes are given only for firm matches. Size is stated for part of the rows, as once, few or many counts, or as a class when the clone is expanded.

V	size	J	D	DNA	CDR3
TRBV7-2	-	TRBJ1-3	-	TGTGCCAGCAGCCCCTGGACTGCTGGAAACACCATATATTTT	CASSPWTAGNTIYF
TRBV30	once	TRBJ2-7	-	TGTGCCTGGAGTGTTAATTCTGAAGCCACCCTCGAGCAGTACTTC	CAWSVNSEATLEQYF
TRBV27	-	TRBJ2-7	TRBD1	TGTGCCAGCAGTTTAAAGGACAGGGACTCCTACGAGCAGTACTTC	CASSLKDRDSYEQYF
TRBV30	-	TRBJ2-3	TRBD1	TGTGCCTGGGGACAGGGGATCACAGATACGCAGTATTTT	CAWGQGITDTQYF
TRBV10-3	-	TRBJ1-3	TRBD1	TGTGCCATCAGTCGGACAGGGGTTGGAAACACCATATATTTT	CAISRTGVGNTIYF
TRBV11-2	-	TRBJ2-1	TRBD2	TGTGCCAGCCCCCAGAGCGGGACTAGCCCATACAATGAGCAGTTCTTC	CASPQSGTSPYNEQFF
TRBV28	-	TRBJ1-5	-	TGTGCCAGCAGCCCTTTAAGGGGATCCGGCAATCAGCCCCAGCATTTT	CASSPLRGSGNQPQHF
TRBV19	-	TRBJ1-5	-	TGTGCCAGTGATCAGGGAATCAATCAGCCCCAGCATTTT	CASDQGINQPQHF
TRBV30	-	TRBJ2-7	TRBD2	TGTGCCTGGGGACTAGCGGGACCATACGAGCAGTACTTC	CAWGLAGPYEQYF
TRBV28	-	TRBJ1-5	TRBD1	TGTGCCACCCGAGCCCAGGGGGGAAGCAATCAGCCCCAGCATTTT	CATRAQGGSNQPQHF
TRBV6-4	-	TRBJ2-3	TRBD2	TGTGCCAGCAGTGACTCCGGGGAGGGTACGCAGTATTTT	CASSDSGEGTQYF
TRBV18	-	TRBJ1-1	TRBD1	TGTGCCAGCTCACCGAGGACAGGGCAGAGAACTGAAGCTTTCTTT	CASSPRTGQRTEAFF
TRBV5-6	-	TRBJ2-7	-	TGTGCCAGCAGCCAGATGGAGGGATCCTACGAGCAGTACTTC	CASSQMEGSYEQYF
TRBV6-1	-	TRBJ2-7	TRBD2	TGTGCCAGCAGTGAAGTCGGGACTAGCCGCGAGCAGTACTTC	CASSEVGTSREQYF
TRBV4-3	-	TRBJ1-2	-	TGCGCCAGCAGCCAGTACAGGGTTTCTCGTGATGGCTACACCTTC	CASSQYRVSRDGYTF
TRBV12-5	-	TRBJ2-1	TRBD2	TGTGCTAGTGGTTTGGCTCCCGAGACTAGCGGGAAATCCTACAATGAGCAGTTCTTC	CASGLAPETSGKSYNEQFF
TRBV7-9	-	TRBJ2-4	TRBD1	TGTGCCAGCAGCTTAGGTACAGGGGGGTGGAACATTCAGTACTTC	CASSLGTGGWNIQYF
TRBV28	few	TRBJ1-1	-	TGTGCCAGCAGTTTACAGGGTTGGGGTACTGAAGCTTTCTTT	CASSLQGWGTEAFF
TRBV6-6	-	TRBJ2-3	TRBD2	TGTGCCAGCAGTTACTCGTTGCGGGAGCTGACAGATACGCAGTATTTT	CASSYSLRELTDTQYF
TRBV27	-	TRBJ2-7	TRBD1	TGTGCCAGCAGTTTTAGGGGGCGAGGAGAGCAGTACTTC	CASSFRGRGEQYF
TRBV9	-	TRBJ2-1	TRBD2	TGTGCCAGCAGCGCCTCCCCACTAGCGGGAGGGGGGAATGAGCAGTTCTTC	CASSASPLAGGGNEQFF
TRBV7-6	-	TRBJ2-7	-	TGTGCCAGCAGCCCCGGAGTATCCGAGCAGTACTTC	CASSPGVSEQYF
TRBV27	-	TRBJ1-2	-	TGTGCCAGCAGTTTCCCGGGGATGGAGGGCTACACCTTC	CASSFPGMEGYTF
TRBV7-9	-	TRBJ1-1	-	TGTGCCAGCAGCTCCTCAGGCCGCACTGAAGCTTTCTTT	CASSSSGRTEAFF
TRBV10-1	-	TRBJ2-1	TRBD2	TGCGCCAGCGTCCTAGGACTAGCGGGAGATGATGAGCAGTTCTTC	CASVLGLAGDDEQFF
TRBV19	once	TRBJ1-1	-	TGTGCCAGTAGTATAGAAGCGAACACTGAAGCTTTCTTT	CASSIEANTEAFF
TRBV4-1	once	TRBJ2-2	-	TGCGCCAGCAGCCAAGATGGGAGACCCGGGGGGCCCGGGGAGCTGTTTTTT	CASSQDGRPGGPGELFF
TRBV7-2	-	TRBJ2-3	-	TGTGCCAGCAGCTTAGCGGGGTTGCTAGCCCGCACAGATACGCAGTATTTT	CASSLAGLLARTDTQYF
TRBV19	-	TRBJ2-7	TRBD1	TGTGCCAGTAGTATCGGTGAGGGGGCCCCCTACGAGCAGTACTTC	CASSIGEGAPYEQYF
TRBV6-5	-	TRBJ2-1	-	TGTGCCAGCAGACTGAGCCTAGCCTACAATGAGCAGTTCTTC	CASRLSLAYNEQFF
TRBV5-1	-	TRBJ1-3	-	TGCGCCAGCAGCCCGGGGGGGTTATTCTCTGGAAACACCATATATTTT	CASSPGGLFSGNTIYF